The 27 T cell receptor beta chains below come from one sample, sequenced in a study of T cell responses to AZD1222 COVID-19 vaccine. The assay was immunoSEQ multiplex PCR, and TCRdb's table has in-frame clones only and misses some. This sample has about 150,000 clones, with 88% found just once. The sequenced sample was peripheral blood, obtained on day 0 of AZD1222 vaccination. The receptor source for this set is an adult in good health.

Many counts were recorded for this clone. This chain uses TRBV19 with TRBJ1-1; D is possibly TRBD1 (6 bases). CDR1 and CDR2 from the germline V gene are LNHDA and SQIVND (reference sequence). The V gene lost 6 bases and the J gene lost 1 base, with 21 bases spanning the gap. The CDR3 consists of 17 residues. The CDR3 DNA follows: TGTGCCAGTAGGATCCGGACACAGGGCAGAGCGAACACTGAAGCTTTCTTT. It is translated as CASRIRTQGRANTEAFF.

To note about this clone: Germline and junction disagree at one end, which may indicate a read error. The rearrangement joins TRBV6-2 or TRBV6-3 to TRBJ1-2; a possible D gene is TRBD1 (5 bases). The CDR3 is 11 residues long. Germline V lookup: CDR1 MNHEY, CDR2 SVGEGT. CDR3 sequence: CASSNPGTLHF. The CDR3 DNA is TGTGCCAGCAGTAACCCCGGGACTCTTCATTTC.

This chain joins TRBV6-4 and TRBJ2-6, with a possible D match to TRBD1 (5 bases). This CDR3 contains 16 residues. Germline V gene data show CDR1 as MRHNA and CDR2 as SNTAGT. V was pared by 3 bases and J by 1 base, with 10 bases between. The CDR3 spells CASSEQALSGANVLTF. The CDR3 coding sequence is TGTGCCAGCAGTGAACAGGCTTTATCTGGGGCCAACGTCCTGACTTTC.

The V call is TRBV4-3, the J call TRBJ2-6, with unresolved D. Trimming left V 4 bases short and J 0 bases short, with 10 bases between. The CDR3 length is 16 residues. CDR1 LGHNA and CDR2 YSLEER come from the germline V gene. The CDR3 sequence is CASSLRSNSGANVLTF. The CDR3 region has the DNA TGCGCCAGCAGCCTACGGTCCAACTCTGGGGCCAACGTCCTGACTTTC.

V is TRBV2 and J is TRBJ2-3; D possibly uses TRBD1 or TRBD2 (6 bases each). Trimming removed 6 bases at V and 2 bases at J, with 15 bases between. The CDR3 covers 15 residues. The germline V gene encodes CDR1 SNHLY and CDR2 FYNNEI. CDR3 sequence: CASSKNGGATDTQYF. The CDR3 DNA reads TGTGCCAGCAGCAAAAACGGGGGCGCCACAGATACGCAGTATTTT.

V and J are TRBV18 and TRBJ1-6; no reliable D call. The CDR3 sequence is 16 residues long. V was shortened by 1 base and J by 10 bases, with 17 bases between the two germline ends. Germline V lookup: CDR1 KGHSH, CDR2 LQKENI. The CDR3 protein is CASSPQRDLAGSPLHF. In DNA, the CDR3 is TGTGCCAGCTCACCACAACGGGATCTCGCTGGCTCACCCCTCCACTTT.

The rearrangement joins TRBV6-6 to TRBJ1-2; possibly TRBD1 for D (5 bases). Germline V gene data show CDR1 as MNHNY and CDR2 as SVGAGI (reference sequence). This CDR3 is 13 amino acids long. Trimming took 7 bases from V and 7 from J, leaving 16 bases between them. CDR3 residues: CASTWGAWGGYTF. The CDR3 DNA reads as TGTGCCAGCACTTGGGGCGCCTGGGGTGGCTACACCTTC.

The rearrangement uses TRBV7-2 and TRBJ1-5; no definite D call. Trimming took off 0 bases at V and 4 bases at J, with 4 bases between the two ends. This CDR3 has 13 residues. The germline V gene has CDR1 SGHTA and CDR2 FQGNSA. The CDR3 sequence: CASSLALNQPQHF. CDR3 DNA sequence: TGTGCCAGCAGCTTAGCCCTTAATCAGCCCCAGCATTTT. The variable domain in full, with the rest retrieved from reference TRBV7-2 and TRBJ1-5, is GAGVSQSPSNKVTEKGKDVELRCDPISGHTALYWYRQSLGQGLEFLIYFQGNSAPDKSGLPSDRFSAERTGGSVSTLTIQRTQQEDSAVYLCASSLALNQPQHFGDGTRLSIL.

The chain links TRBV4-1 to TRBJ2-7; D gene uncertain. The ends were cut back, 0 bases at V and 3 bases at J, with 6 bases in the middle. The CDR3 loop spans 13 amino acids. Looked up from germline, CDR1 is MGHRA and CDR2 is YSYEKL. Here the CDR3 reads CASSQDDGYEQYF. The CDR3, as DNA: TGCGCCAGCAGCCAAGATGATGGCTACGAGCAGTACTTC.

This CDR3 reads CAVRTGLGNSPLHF. As DNA, the CDR3 is TGTGCCGTACGGACAGGGCTAGGAAATTCACCCCTCCACTTT. The gene calls are TRBV19 and TRBJ1-6; 8 bases are a match to TRBD1. V lost 11 bases, J lost 7 bases, and 10 bases stayed unmatched. CDR1 LNHDA and CDR2 SQIVND come from the germline V gene (reference sequence). This CDR3 is 14 amino acids long.

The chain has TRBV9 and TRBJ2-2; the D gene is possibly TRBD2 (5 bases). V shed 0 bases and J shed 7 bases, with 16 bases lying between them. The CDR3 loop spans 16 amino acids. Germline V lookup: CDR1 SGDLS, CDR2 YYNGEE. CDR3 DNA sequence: TGTGCCAGCAGCGTAGGTCCCCCCGGGGTGAACGGGGAGCTGTTTTTT. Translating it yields CASSVGPPGVNGELFF.

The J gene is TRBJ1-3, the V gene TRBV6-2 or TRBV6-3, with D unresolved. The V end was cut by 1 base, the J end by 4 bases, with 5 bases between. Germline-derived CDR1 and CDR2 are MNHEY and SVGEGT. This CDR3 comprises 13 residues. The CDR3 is CASSYFSGNTIYF. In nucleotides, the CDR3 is TGTGCCAGCAGTTACTTCAGCGGAAACACCATATATTTT.

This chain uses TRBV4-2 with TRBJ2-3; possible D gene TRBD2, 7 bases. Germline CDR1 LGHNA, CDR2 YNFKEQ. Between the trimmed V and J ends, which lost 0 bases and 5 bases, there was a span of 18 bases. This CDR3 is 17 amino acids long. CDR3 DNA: TGTGCCAGCAGCCAAGACCCGAGAGGGGGGGCCGAAGATACGCAGTATTTT. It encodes CASSQDPRGGAEDTQYF.

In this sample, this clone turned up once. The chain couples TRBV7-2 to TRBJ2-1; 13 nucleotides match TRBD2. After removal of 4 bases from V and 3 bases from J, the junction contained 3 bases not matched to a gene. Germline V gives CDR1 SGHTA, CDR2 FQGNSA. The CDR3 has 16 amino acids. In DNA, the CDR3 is TGTGCCAGCAGCTCAAGACTAGCGGGGGGCTACAATGAGCAGTTCTTC. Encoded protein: CASSSRLAGGYNEQFF.

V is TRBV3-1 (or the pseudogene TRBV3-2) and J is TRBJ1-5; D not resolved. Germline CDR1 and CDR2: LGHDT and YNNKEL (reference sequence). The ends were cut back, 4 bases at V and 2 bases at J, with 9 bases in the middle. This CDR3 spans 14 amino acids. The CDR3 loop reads CASSPSRGNQPQHF. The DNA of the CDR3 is TGTGCCAGCAGCCCATCCCGGGGCAATCAGCCCCAGCATTTT.

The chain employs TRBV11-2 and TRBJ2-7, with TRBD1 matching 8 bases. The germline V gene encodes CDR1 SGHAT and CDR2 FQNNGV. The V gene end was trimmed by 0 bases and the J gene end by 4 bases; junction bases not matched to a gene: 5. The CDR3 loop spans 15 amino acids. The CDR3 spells CASSLEWTGRYEQYF. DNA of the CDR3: TGTGCCAGCAGCTTAGAGTGGACAGGGAGGTACGAGCAGTACTTC.

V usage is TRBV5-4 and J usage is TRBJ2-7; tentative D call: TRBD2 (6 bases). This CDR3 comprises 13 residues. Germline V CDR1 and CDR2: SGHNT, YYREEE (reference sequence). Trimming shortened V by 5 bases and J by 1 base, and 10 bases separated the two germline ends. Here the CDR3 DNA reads TGTGCCAGCAGTTGGCGGGATTCCTACGAGCAGTACTTC. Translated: CASSWRDSYEQYF.

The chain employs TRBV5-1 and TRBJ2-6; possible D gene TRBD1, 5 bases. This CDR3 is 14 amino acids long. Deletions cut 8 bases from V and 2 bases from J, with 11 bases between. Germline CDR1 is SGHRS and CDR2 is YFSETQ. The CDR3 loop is CASSEGAGANVLTF. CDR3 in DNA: TGCGCCAGTAGTGAAGGGGCTGGGGCCAACGTCCTGACTTTC.

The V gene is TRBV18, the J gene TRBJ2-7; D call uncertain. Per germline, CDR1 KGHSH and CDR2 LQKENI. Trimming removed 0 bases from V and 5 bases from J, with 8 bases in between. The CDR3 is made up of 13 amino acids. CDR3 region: CASSPPGNDEQYF. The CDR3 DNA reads TGTGCCAGCTCACCACCGGGGAACGACGAGCAGTACTTC. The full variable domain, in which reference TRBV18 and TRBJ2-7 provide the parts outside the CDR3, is NAGVMQNPRHLVRRRGQEARLRCSPMKGHSHVYWYRQLPEEGLKFMVYLQKENIIDESGMPKERFSAEFPKEGPSILRIQQVVRGDSAAYFCASSPPGNDEQYFGPGTRLTVT.

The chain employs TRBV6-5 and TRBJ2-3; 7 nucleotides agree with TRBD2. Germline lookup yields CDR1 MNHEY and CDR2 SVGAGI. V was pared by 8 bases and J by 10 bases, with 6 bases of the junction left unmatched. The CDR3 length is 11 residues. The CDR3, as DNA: TGTGCCAGCTCTTGGGGGGGGGCGCAGTATTTT. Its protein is CASSWGGAQYF.

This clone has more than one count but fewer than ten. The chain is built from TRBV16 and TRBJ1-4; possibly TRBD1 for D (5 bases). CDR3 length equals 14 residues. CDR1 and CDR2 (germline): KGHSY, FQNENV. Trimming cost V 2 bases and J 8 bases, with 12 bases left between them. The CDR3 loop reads CASSQDTEGEKLFF. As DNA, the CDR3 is TGTGCCAGCAGCCAAGACACAGAGGGGGAAAAACTGTTTTTT.

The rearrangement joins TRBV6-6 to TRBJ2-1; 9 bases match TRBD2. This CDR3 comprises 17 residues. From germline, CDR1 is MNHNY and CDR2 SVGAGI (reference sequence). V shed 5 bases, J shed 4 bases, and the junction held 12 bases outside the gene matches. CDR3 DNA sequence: TGTGCCAGCAGTCCCCCGTCTGGTAGCGGGAGATACAATGAGCAGTTCTTC. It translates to CASSPPSGSGRYNEQFF.

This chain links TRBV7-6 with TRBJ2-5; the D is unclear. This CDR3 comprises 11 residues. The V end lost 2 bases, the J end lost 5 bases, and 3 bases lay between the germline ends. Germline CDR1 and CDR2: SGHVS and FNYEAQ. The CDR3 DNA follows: TGTGCCAGCAGCTTATCCGAGACCCAGTACTTC. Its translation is CASSLSETQYF.

The CDR3 region is CASSGSGSRYSPLHF. In DNA, the CDR3 is TGTGCCAGCAGTGGGTCAGGGTCCCGATATTCACCCCTCCACTTT. J is TRBJ1-6 and V is TRBV2, with D perhaps TRBD1 (5 bases). The V and J ends lost 4 bases and 8 bases respectively, with 15 bases between them. Germline CDR1 SNHLY, CDR2 FYNNEI. The CDR3 spans 15 residues. The complete variable domain, with remaining parts taken from reference TRBV2 and TRBJ1-6, reads EPEVTQTPSHQVTQMGQEVILRCVPISNHLYFYWYRQILGQKVEFLVSFYNNEISEKSEIFDDQFSVERPDGSNFTLKIRSTKLEDSAMYFCASSGSGSRYSPLHFGNGTRLTVT.

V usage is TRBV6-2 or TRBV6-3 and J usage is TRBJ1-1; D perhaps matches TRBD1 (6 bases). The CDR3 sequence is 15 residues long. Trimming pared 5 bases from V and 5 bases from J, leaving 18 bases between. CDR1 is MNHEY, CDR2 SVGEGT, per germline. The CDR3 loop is CASSTRGGARTEAFF. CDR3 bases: TGTGCCAGCAGTACCCGGGGGGGGGCCCGAACTGAAGCTTTCTTT.

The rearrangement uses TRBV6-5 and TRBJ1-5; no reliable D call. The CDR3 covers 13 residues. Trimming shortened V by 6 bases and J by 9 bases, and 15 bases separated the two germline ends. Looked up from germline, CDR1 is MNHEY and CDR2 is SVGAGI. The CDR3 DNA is TGTGCCAGCAGCAAAATGGGCGCGGGGCCCCAGCATTTT. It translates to CASSKMGAGPQHF.

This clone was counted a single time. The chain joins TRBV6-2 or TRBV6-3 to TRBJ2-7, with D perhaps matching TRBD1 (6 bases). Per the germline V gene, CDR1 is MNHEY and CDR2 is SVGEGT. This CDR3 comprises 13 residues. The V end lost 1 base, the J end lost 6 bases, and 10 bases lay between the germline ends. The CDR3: CASSYLAGVEQYF. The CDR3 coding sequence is TGTGCCAGCAGTTACTTGGCAGGGGTCGAGCAGTACTTC.